This TCR beta chain was identified during a study of shared clonotypes between healthy human individuals. In the study overall: Three CD4 naive, three CD4 memory, two CD8 naive and one CD8 memory plate were used per donor.

CD4+ cells were split into CD45RA+ naive and CD45RA-negative memory subsets. Generated by immunoSEQ multiplex PCR, the TCRdb table keeps only in-frame clones and is missing some. This sample has some 660,000 clones, with 73% found just once. The germline V gene has CDR1 GTSNPN and CDR2 SVGIG (reference sequence). The CDR3 extends over 14 amino acids. Between the trimmed V and J ends, which lost 3 bases and 0 bases, there was a span of 12 bases. This clone was recorded a few times. The chain carries TRBV30 and TRBJ2-7; D is ambiguous. What was sequenced was memory CD4+ T cells sorted from blood. The subset: CD45RA-negative fraction. The clonotype comes from a woman aged 30 to 39 in good health. The CDR3 nucleotides are TGTGCCTGGAGGAGGAGTCCGAGCTCCTACGAGCAGTACTTC. Protein sequence: CAWRRSPSSYEQYF. Using reference TRBV30 and TRBJ2-7 for the parts outside the CDR3, the full variable domain is SQTIHQWPATLVQPVGSPLSLECTVEGTSNPNLYWYRQAAGRGLQLLFYSVGIGQISSEVPQNLSASRPQDRQFILSSKKLLLSDSGFYLCAWRRSPSSYEQYFGPGTRLTVT.